The rows below give T cell receptor beta chains drawn from one sample of a study of identical twins. TCRdb reanalysed the 5' RACE reads using MiXCR and keeps one entry per CDR3 protein. The sample lists some 240,000 distinct CDR3 sequences; roughly a tenth were seen once. The sample comprised memory T cells sorted from blood. The receptors shown here come from a man aged 50 to 60 in good health. Each CDR3 is given with its conserved first and last residue. A D gene is named only where the DNA matches it firmly. Some rows have no size entry. The others give once, few or many, or a class for an expanded clone.

D gene: .
clone size: .
V gene: TRBV12-3/TRBV12-4
J gene: TRBJ1-6
CDR3 length: 16
CDR3 DNA: TGTGCCGGCCGGGGACGCCGGGCCCAGAATAATTCACCCCTCCACTTT
CDR3 protein: CAGRGRRAQNNSPLHF

D gene: .
clone size: few
V gene: TRBV9
J gene: TRBJ2-2
CDR3 length: 15
CDR3 DNA: TGTGCCAGCAGCGGTCCGTCGGGGAACACCGGGGAGCTGTTTTTT
CDR3 protein: CASSGPSGNTGELFF

D gene: .
clone size: .
V gene: TRBV4-2
J gene: TRBJ2-1
CDR3 length: 15
CDR3 DNA: TGTGCCAGCAGCCAAGATCCTGGAGGGCCTGGTGAGCAGTTCTTC
CDR3 protein: CASSQDPGGPGEQFF

D gene: .
clone size: few
V gene: TRBV20-1
J gene: TRBJ1-2
CDR3 length: 14
CDR3 DNA: TGCAGTGCTAGATCTCTGCTCGGGCAGGAAGGCTACACCTTC
CDR3 protein: CSARSLLGQEGYTF

D gene: TRBD2
clone size: few
V gene: TRBV20-1
J gene: TRBJ2-7
CDR3 length: 18
CDR3 DNA: TGCAGTGCTCACCCTGGACTAGCGGGAGGGAAAAAGACCTACGAGCAGTACTTC
CDR3 protein: CSAHPGLAGGKKTYEQYF

D gene: .
clone size: many
V gene: TRBV4-3
J gene: TRBJ2-7
CDR3 length: 14
CDR3 DNA: TGCGCCAGCAGCCAGGCTGTGGGAGGCCTCGAGCAGTACTTC
CDR3 protein: CASSQAVGGLEQYF

D gene: .
clone size: .
V gene: TRBV4-3
J gene: TRBJ2-6
CDR3 length: 16
CDR3 DNA: TGCGCCAGCAGCCAAGAGGCTAACTCTGGGGCCAACGTCCTGACTTTC
CDR3 protein: CASSQEANSGANVLTF

D gene: .
clone size: few
V gene: TRBV5-1
J gene: TRBJ2-3
CDR3 length: 13
CDR3 DNA: TGCGCCAGCAGCGAAGGGACAACAGATACGCAGTATTTT
CDR3 protein: CASSEGTTDTQYF

D gene: .
clone size: .
V gene: TRBV12-3/TRBV12-4
J gene: TRBJ1-3
CDR3 length: 16
CDR3 DNA: TGTGCCAGCAGTCCAACGACGGCCGTAGCGGGAAACACCATATATTTT
CDR3 protein: CASSPTTAVAGNTIYF

D gene: TRBD1
clone size: .
V gene: TRBV20-1
J gene: TRBJ2-7
CDR3 length: 13
CDR3 DNA: TGCAGTGCTGGCCGGGACAGGGGATACGAGCAGTACTTC
CDR3 protein: CSAGRDRGYEQYF

D gene: TRBD2
clone size: few
V gene: TRBV18
J gene: TRBJ2-3
CDR3 length: 16
CDR3 DNA: TGTGCCAGCTCACCATTGGCTAGCGGGAGCACAGATACGCAGTATTTT
CDR3 protein: CASSPLASGSTDTQYF

D gene: TRBD1
clone size: many
V gene: TRBV10-2
J gene: TRBJ1-4
CDR3 length: 19
CDR3 DNA: TGCGCCAGCAGTGCCGCCCGGACAGGGGGACCCCCAACTAATGAAAAACTGTTTTTT
CDR3 protein: CASSAARTGGPPTNEKLFF

D gene: .
clone size: few
V gene: TRBV7-2
J gene: TRBJ2-7
CDR3 length: 12
CDR3 DNA: TGTGCCAGCAGCTTAGACCACCACGAGCAGTACTTC
CDR3 protein: CASSLDHHEQYF

D gene: .
clone size: few
V gene: TRBV9
J gene: TRBJ2-2
CDR3 length: 16
CDR3 DNA: TGTGCCAGCAGCTTCTACACTCAGGCAAGGACCGGGGAGCTGTTTTTT
CDR3 protein: CASSFYTQARTGELFF

D gene: .
clone size: many
V gene: TRBV9
J gene: TRBJ2-3
CDR3 length: 14
CDR3 DNA: TGTGCCAGCAGCCCCGGGACCAACACAGATACGCAGTATTTT
CDR3 protein: CASSPGTNTDTQYF

D gene: TRBD1
clone size: many
V gene: TRBV28
J gene: TRBJ2-3
CDR3 length: 16
CDR3 DNA: TGTGCCAGCAGTCCTTTACACCAGACAGGGGCAGATACGCAGTATTTT
CDR3 protein: CASSPLHQTGADTQYF

D gene: .
clone size: few
V gene: TRBV7-8
J gene: TRBJ2-5
CDR3 length: 14
CDR3 DNA: TGTGCCAGCAGCCCTTCAGACTCTCGGGAGACCCAGTACTTC
CDR3 protein: CASSPSDSRETQYF

D gene: TRBD1
clone size: .
V gene: TRBV20-1
J gene: TRBJ1-6
CDR3 length: 16
CDR3 DNA: TGCAGTGCTACTCCTTTGGGACAGGGAGGAAATTCACCCCTCCACTTT
CDR3 protein: CSATPLGQGGNSPLHF

D gene: .
clone size: many
V gene: TRBV10-3
J gene: TRBJ1-2
CDR3 length: 13
CDR3 DNA: TGTGCCATCAGTGAAACGGGGGCGGGTGGCTACACCTTC
CDR3 protein: CAISETGAGGYTF

D gene: TRBD2
clone size: .
V gene: TRBV7-2
J gene: TRBJ2-2
CDR3 length: 15
CDR3 DNA: TGTGCCAGCAGCTTTATCGGGGGGGGCACCGGGGAGCTGTTTTTT
CDR3 protein: CASSFIGGGTGELFF

D gene: TRBD2
clone size: few
V gene: TRBV20-1
J gene: TRBJ2-7
CDR3 length: 14
CDR3 DNA: TGCAGTGCTGGAGGGACTAGCGGCTCGTGGGAGCAGTACTTC
CDR3 protein: CSAGGTSGSWEQYF

D gene: .
clone size: many
V gene: TRBV20-1
J gene: TRBJ2-7
CDR3 length: 12
CDR3 DNA: TGCAGTGCTAGAGACCGACAGACTAAGCAGTACTTC
CDR3 protein: CSARDRQTKQYF